This T cell receptor (beta chain) was sequenced in a study of blood T cell repertoires in COVID-19. Germline V gene sequence: CDR1 MNHEY, CDR2 SMNVEV (reference sequence). Trimming took 1 base from V and 3 from J, leaving 12 bases between them. The CDR3 consists of 15 residues. The repertoire was sequenced with immunoSEQ multiplex PCR; TCRdb's copy has only in-frame clones and lacks some. The table shows some 49,000 clones, with around 86% occurring only once. The source is a woman over 75 with COVID-19, enrolled during active disease. The chain is built from TRBV27 and TRBJ1-2; a possible D gene is TRBD1 (5 bases). Sequenced input: peripheral blood. The CDR3 DNA is TGTGCCAGCAGTTTATTTCAGGGTAGTGACTATGGCTACACCTTC. Translated: CASSLFQGSDYGYTF.